This TCR beta chain was identified during a study of PD-L1 blockade in urothelial cancer. At the level of the study: Males with urothelial cancer arising in the bladder constituted about nine tenths of the roughly 30 patients. Across blood samples, T cells had a median count of about 150,000.

The sample's time point: peripheral blood 6 weeks after treatment start. Enrolled patients showed locally advanced or metastatic urothelial carcinoma. The data were produced by immunoSEQ multiplex PCR, yet TCRdb's version contains in-frame clones alone and is incomplete. The top ten clones hold approximately 10% of a sample with tens of thousands of clones, around nine tenths of them seen once. Germline CDR1 reads SEHNR; CDR2 reads FQNEAQ (reference sequence). V gave up 1 base and J gave up 4 bases, with 10 bases separating them. The CDR3 has 15 amino acids. This clonotype was sampled from a man aged 60 to 75 with urothelial cancer. The chain couples TRBV7-9 to TRBJ1-4, with D unclear. Sequences were derived from PBMCs, sampled around atezolizumab (anti-PD-L1) treatment. CDR3 bases: TGTGCCAGCAGCTTAGACGGGGTCCGTAATGAAAAACTGTTTTTT. Translated: CASSLDGVRNEKLFF. Full variable domain (remainder filled in from reference TRBV7-9 and TRBJ1-4): DTGVSQNPRHKITKRGQNVTFRCDPISEHNRLYWYRQTLGQGPEFLTYFQNEAQLEKSRLLSDRFSAERPKGSFSTLEIQRTEQGDSAMYLCASSLDGVRNEKLFFGSGTQLSVL.